The source of this T cell receptor (beta chain) is a study of T cell repertoires in cytomegalovirus infection. Overall study context: Alongside well-studied HLA-B-restricted CMV epitopes, recently identified HLA-C-restricted CMV epitopes were also used. Indicated by public TCR beta signatures were CMV infection and matching HLA type.

V was shortened by 2 bases and J by 0 bases, with 13 bases between the two germline ends. Germline CDR1 and CDR2: SGHVS and FNYEAQ. This CDR3 region has 17 residues. On this clonotype itself: The antigen remains unidentified. Given a much more abundant clone one base away, this may be a read error.

From the reads, TCRdb called clonotypes with MiXCR, one entry per CDR3 protein. Here the sample spans approximately 910,000 distinct CDR3 sequences, 31% being singletons. Broader study findings: Across the ex vivo response, the dominant clonotypes were HLA-C-restricted CMV-specific TCR beta clonotypes.

The specimen comprised cultured CD8+ T cells from PBMCs, sampled from culture after CMV antigen stimulation. This receptor was obtained from a human donor in good health (CMV status not recorded). Some clones in this sample may be carry-over from other donors' samples. This sequence joins TRBV7-6 and TRBJ1-4, with unresolved D. The CDR3 spells CASSLPPNIATNEKLFF. DNA for the CDR3: TGTGCCAGCAGCTTACCCCCTAACATTGCAACTAATGAAAAACTGTTTTTT. Filled out from reference TRBV7-6 and TRBJ1-4, the complete variable domain reads GAGVSQSPRYKVTKRGQDVALRCDPISGHVSLYWYRQALGQGPEFLTYFNYEAQQDKSGLPNDRFSAERPEGSISTLTIQRTEQRDSAMYRCASSLPPNIATNEKLFFGSGTQLSVL.